Listed below are T cell receptor beta chains from one sample, sequenced in a study of technical replicates of blood from several donors. Profiled with immunoSEQ multiplex PCR; TCRdb holds only in-frame clones, not every one. The table includes tens of thousands of clones, approximately 91% detected once. Specimen: T cells isolated from PBMCs. All receptors come from a human donor in good health. Some clones in this sample may be carry-over from other donors' samples. CDR3s include the opening cysteine and the closing phenylalanine or tryptophan. D genes are given only for firm matches. Clone size is not always given. Where it is, it says once, few, many or a class for expanded clones.

length,J,size,D,V,DNA,CDR3
12,TRBJ1-2,once,.,TRBV28,TGTGCCAGCAGTTTCTCAGACTATGGCTACACCTTC,CASSFSDYGYTF
14,TRBJ2-5,.,.,TRBV19,TGTGCCAGTAGTGAAAAGGGGCCGATGGGGACCCAGTACTTC,CASSEKGPMGTQYF
12,TRBJ2-1,.,TRBD2,TRBV29-1,TGCAGCGTATGGGGGGGGAAAAGTGAGCAGTTCTTC,CSVWGGKSEQFF
14,TRBJ1-2,.,.,TRBV6-4,TGTGCCAGCAGTCCTAACAGGGATTACTATGGCTACACCTTC,CASSPNRDYYGYTF
14,TRBJ1-1,.,.,TRBV15,TGTGCCACCAGCAGAACCGGGGGAAACACTGAAGCTTTCTTT,CATSRTGGNTEAFF
14,TRBJ2-3,.,.,TRBV11-1,TGTGCCAGCAGCTTAGACGTCAGGCCAGATACGCAGTATTTT,CASSLDVRPDTQYF
14,TRBJ1-4,.,TRBD1,TRBV7-9,TGTGCCAGCAGCCTAGGACAGGGCCAAGAAAAACTGTTTTTT,CASSLGQGQEKLFF
14,TRBJ2-1,.,TRBD1,TRBV5-4,TGTGCCAGCAGCCCACTGACAGGGGGTAATGAGCAGTTCTTC,CASSPLTGGNEQFF
14,TRBJ1-5,.,.,TRBV7-9,TGTGCCAGCAGCTTAGGACAGGGCAATCAGCCCCAGCATTTT,CASSLGQGNQPQHF
16,TRBJ2-1,.,.,TRBV5-1,TGCGCCAGCAGCGCCCGGGACACAGCTCTCATAAATGAGCAGTTCTTC,CASSARDTALINEQFF
16,TRBJ1-2,.,.,TRBV21-1,TGTGCCAGCAGCAAAGGGGCCCAGGGGCTTCAGGATGGCTACACCTTC,CASSKGAQGLQDGYTF
15,TRBJ2-5,.,TRBD2,TRBV7-3,TGTGCCAGCAGCTTAGGTGCGGGAGCTCCAGAGACCCAGTACTTC,CASSLGAGAPETQYF
14,TRBJ1-1,.,.,TRBV7-9,TGTGCCAGCAGCTTAGAGGGTGGAGGTCTTAAAGCTTTCTTT,CASSLEGGGLKAFF
12,TRBJ1-2,few,.,TRBV29-1,TGCAGCGTTGTTCAGGATAACTATGGCTACACCTTC,CSVVQDNYGYTF
13,TRBJ1-5,.,.,TRBV10-3,TGTGCCATCAGTGACACTGAGTATCAGCCCCAGCATTTT,CAISDTEYQPQHF
14,TRBJ1-5,.,TRBD1,TRBV5-5,TGTGCCAGCAGCTCAGGGACAGCGGGTCAGCCCCAGCATTTT,CASSSGTAGQPQHF
14,TRBJ2-7,.,.,TRBV4-1,TGCGCCAGCAGCCTACGGCAGACAGCTTACGAGCAGTACTTC,CASSLRQTAYEQYF
12,TRBJ1-1,once,.,TRBV27,TGTGCCAGCAAGGGCGGGGGCACTGAAGCTTTCTTT,CASKGGGTEAFF
16,TRBJ2-7,.,TRBD1,TRBV28,TGTGCCAGCAGTCCGATACCCGGGACAGGAGCCTACGAGCAGTACTTC,CASSPIPGTGAYEQYF
14,TRBJ2-7,.,.,TRBV14,TGTGCCAGCAGCCAAGATCACACCTTTCAGGGGCAGTACTTC,CASSQDHTFQGQYF
16,TRBJ2-2,.,TRBD2,TRBV5-4,TGTGCCAGCGCCCCGGGACTAGCGGGAGGAGCCGGGGAGCTGTTTTTT,CASAPGLAGGAGELFF
15,TRBJ1-2,.,.,TRBV7-9,TGTGCCAGCAGCCGCCATCAGGACAGTTTCTATGGCTACACCTTC,CASSRHQDSFYGYTF
14,TRBJ2-7,once,TRBD2,TRBV6-5,TGTGCCAGCGGCAAGACTAGCAAGGTGAACGAGCAGTACTTC,CASGKTSKVNEQYF
15,TRBJ1-2,.,TRBD1,TRBV7-9,TGTGCCAGCAGACGGACAGGATACCCTAACTATGGCTACACCTTC,CASRRTGYPNYGYTF
16,TRBJ2-7,.,TRBD2,TRBV10-1,TGCGCCAGCAGTGAGACTAGCGGGAGGGCCAGCGACGAGCAGTACTTC,CASSETSGRASDEQYF
16,TRBJ1-2,.,.,TRBV7-2,TGTGCCAGCAGCTTAGATTCCGGAGGGGTTTACTCTGGCTACACCTTC,CASSLDSGGVYSGYTF
14,TRBJ2-7,.,TRBD2,TRBV5-4,TGTGCCAGCAGCTTGGGGGGCGGGAGGAACGAGCAGTACTTC,CASSLGGGRNEQYF
14,TRBJ1-1,.,TRBD1,TRBV19,TGTGCCAGTAGTATGGACAGGGCTAGCACTGAAGCTTTCTTT,CASSMDRASTEAFF
13,TRBJ2-1,once,.,TRBV5-6,TGTGCCAGCAGCTTGGCCGTTTCGAATGAGCAGTTCTTC,CASSLAVSNEQFF
17,TRBJ1-3,.,.,TRBV5-1,TGCGCCAGCAGCTTCCTGAACGCACAGTCCCCTGGAAACACCATATATTTT,CASSFLNAQSPGNTIYF
17,TRBJ2-2,.,.,TRBV6-1,TGTGCCAGCAGTGAAGTCGAGGAGTCATTGGTAACCGGGGAGCTGTTTTTT,CASSEVEESLVTGELFF
15,TRBJ2-1,.,TRBD2,TRBV29-1,TGCAGCGTCCCAACTAGCGGGAGCTCCTACAATGAGCAGTTCTTC,CSVPTSGSSYNEQFF
16,TRBJ1-3,.,.,TRBV5-6,TGTGCCAGCAGCCCCACAGGGACCTACTCTGGAAACACCATATATTTT,CASSPTGTYSGNTIYF
14,TRBJ1-1,.,.,TRBV5-6,TGTGCCAGCAGCCTTCCGGGACATAACACTGAAGCTTTCTTT,CASSLPGHNTEAFF
15,TRBJ2-5,.,TRBD2,TRBV7-9,TGTGCCAGCAGCTTTGTTCCCCCCGGGGGGGAGACCCAGTACTTC,CASSFVPPGGETQYF
14,TRBJ1-1,.,TRBD1,TRBV7-2,TGTGCCAGCAGCTTAACAGGGGTTGGGACTGAAGCTTTCTTT,CASSLTGVGTEAFF
15,TRBJ2-3,.,TRBD2,TRBV7-2,TGTGCCAGCAGCTTACCAGCGGGAGGGACAGATACGCAGTATTTT,CASSLPAGGTDTQYF
13,TRBJ2-5,.,.,TRBV6-1,TGTGCCAGTTTCCTGGGGGCCGTAGAGACCCAGTACTTC,CASFLGAVETQYF
14,TRBJ1-1,few,TRBD1,TRBV28,TGTGCCAGCAGTTTGACAAGACAGGGGGCGGAAGCTTTCTTT,CASSLTRQGAEAFF
14,TRBJ1-1,.,.,TRBV7-8,TGTGCCAGCAGGTCAGTACGGGGGAACACTGAAGCTTTCTTT,CASRSVRGNTEAFF
16,TRBJ2-7,.,TRBD2,TRBV7-2,TGTGCCAGCAGCTCGGGACTAGCGGGAGGGCAATACGAGCAGTACTTC,CASSSGLAGGQYEQYF
19,TRBJ2-5,once,TRBD1,TRBV5-1,TGCGCCAGCAGCTTGGTTGGTTACCCTATAACAGGGGGATTAGAGACCCAGTACTTC,CASSLVGYPITGGLETQYF